This T cell receptor beta chain originates from a study of blood T cell repertoires in COVID-19. The V end was cut by 2 bases, the J end by 5 bases, with 16 bases between. Per the germline V gene, CDR1 is KGHSH and CDR2 is LQKENI. This CDR3 contains 15 residues. Study processing details: Estimated nucleated cell counts came from reference gene primer amplification. The protocol was immunoSEQ multiplex PCR, while the TCRdb copy is restricted to in-frame clones and leaves out a portion. V, J and clone size are taken as reported in that table, and D and trimming were inferred from the DNA itself. The data hold roughly 87,000 clones, with roughly 84% observed a single time.

The chain is built from TRBV18 and TRBJ2-7; TRBD2 might be the D (5 bases). This clonotype originated in a woman aged 80 or older with COVID-19, enrolled during active disease. Sequenced input: peripheral blood. The CDR3 protein is CASSPFPRGSDEQYF. DNA of the CDR3: TGTGCCAGCTCACCATTTCCTAGAGGGTCGGACGAGCAGTACTTC.